The 25 T cell receptor beta chains below come from one sample, sequenced in a study of T cell repertoires and HLA-DP antigens. Their specific antigens are unknown. Sequencing was performed with immunoSEQ multiplex PCR; in TCRdb, only in-frame clones are kept and a portion is missing. Among over 60,000 clones, around 80% were seen once, and the ten largest hold 1.6%. The sequenced material came from CD4+ T cells from PBMCs. The receptor source for this set is a man aged 55 to 70 in good health and CMV-seronegative.

This chain joins TRBV7-9 and TRBJ1-5; D is uncertain. Trimming took 1 base from V and 0 from J, leaving 7 bases between them. The CDR3 covers 15 residues. Germline V gene data show CDR1 as SEHNR and CDR2 as FQNEAQ (reference sequence). In DNA, the CDR3 is TGTGCCAGCAGCTTAGGAGGGTATAGCAATCAGCCCCAGCATTTT. Its translation: CASSLGGYSNQPQHF.

This clone turned up a few times. The chain uses TRBV7-2 and TRBJ1-2, with D possibly being TRBD1 (6 bases). The CDR3 consists of 13 residues. Deletions cut 4 bases from V and 4 bases from J, with 10 bases between. CDR1 is SGHTA, CDR2 FQGNSA, per germline. The CDR3 nucleotides are TGTGCCAGCAGCTCACAGGGACCCTATGGCTACACCTTC. The encoded protein is CASSSQGPYGYTF.

This clone has a count of ten or more. The chain has TRBV5-1 and TRBJ1-2; D is possibly TRBD1 (6 bases). Germline V CDR1 and CDR2: SGHRS, YFSETQ. Trimming stripped 0 bases from V and 7 bases from J, with 13 bases between. This CDR3 spans 14 amino acids. This CDR3 is CASSLEAGATGYTF. The CDR3 DNA is TGCGCCAGCAGCTTGGAGGCAGGGGCAACTGGCTACACCTTC.

This clone appeared once. The chain couples TRBV6-4 to TRBJ2-4; maybe TRBD2 (6 bases). V lost 5 bases, J lost 9 bases, and 14 bases lay in between. The CDR3 runs to 13 residues. Per germline, CDR1 MRHNA and CDR2 SNTAGT. In DNA form, the CDR3 reads TGTGCCAGCAGTAAGGAGGGGAGTGGCATTCAGTACTTC. This translates into CASSKEGSGIQYF.

Turning to this clone: Distinct nucleotide sequences in the sample also encode this CDR3. The chain carries TRBV11-2 and TRBJ2-5; D unclear. Germline V lookup: CDR1 SGHAT, CDR2 FQNNGV. Trimming cost V 2 bases and J 0 bases, with 10 bases left between them. CDR3 length: 15 amino acids. The CDR3 reads CASSLNPNYQETQYF. The CDR3 DNA follows: TGTGCCAGCAGCTTAAATCCGAACTACCAAGAGACCCAGTACTTC.

The rearrangement joins TRBV21-1 to TRBJ2-6; TRBD2, the table's D call, was not compared with the DNA. TRBV21-1 is a documented pseudogene. This CDR3 comprises 15 residues. This chain's CDR3 is CASSKWSSGANVLTF. CDR3 bases: TGTGCCAGCAGCAAATGGAGCTCTGGGGCCAACGTCCTGACTTTC.

The rearrangement joins TRBV28 to TRBJ2-7; D is tentatively TRBD1 or TRBD2 (6 bases each). The CDR3 is 13 amino acids. Trimming cost V 3 bases and J 8 bases, with 14 bases left between them. Germline V lookup: CDR1 MDHEN, CDR2 SYDVKM. CDR3 residues: CASSLDSRGKQYF. CDR3 coding DNA: TGTGCCAGCAGTTTGGACAGCCGGGGGAAGCAGTACTTC.

About this clone: A read error is possible here, since a much larger clone lies one base away. V usage is TRBV4-3 and J usage is TRBJ1-5, with D uncertain. Germline V CDR1 and CDR2: LGHNA, YSLEER. The CDR3 extends over 13 amino acids. CDR3 region: CANSPGGNQPQHF. The CDR3 nucleotides read TGCGCCAACAGCCCCGGCGGGAATCAGCCCCAGCATTTT.

The chain has TRBV6-1 and TRBJ2-1, with 7 bases aligning to TRBD2. Germline values: CDR1 MNHNS, CDR2 SASEGT. V shed 6 bases, J shed 4 bases, and the junction held 6 bases outside the gene matches. The CDR3 runs 14 residues. CDR3 region: CASRSSSGYNEQFF. CDR3 bases: TGTGCCAGCAGAAGCTCTAGCGGTTACAATGAGCAGTTCTTC.

The rearrangement links TRBV7-2 to TRBJ2-7; 8 nucleotides agree with TRBD2. Unmatched junction bases numbered 8, after V lost 7 bases and J lost 3 bases. In germline, CDR1 is SGHTA, CDR2 FQGNSA. The CDR3 loop spans 14 amino acids. The CDR3 DNA follows: TGTGCCAGCACCAAAAGCGGGGGAAACTACGAGCAGTACGTC. Translated, it gives CASTKSGGNYEQYV.

V usage is TRBV7-8 and J usage is TRBJ1-5; 8 bases are shared with TRBD1. Germline V gives CDR1 SGHVS, CDR2 FQNEAQ. J gave up 2 bases and V 5 bases, and 8 bases lay outside the gene matches. There are 16 residues in the CDR3. For the CDR3, the DNA is TGTGCCAGCAGCCTATCATCAGGGGGCGGCAATCAGCCCCAGCATTTT. This codes for CASSLSSGGGNQPQHF.

V usage is TRBV5-1 and J usage is TRBJ2-1, with 10 nucleotides matching TRBD1. This CDR3 region has 14 residues. The V segment lost 3 bases and the J segment 8 bases; nucleotides outside the gene matches: 5. Germline V lookup: CDR1 SGHRS, CDR2 YFSETQ. In DNA form, the CDR3 reads TGCGCCAGCAGCTCGGGACAGGGGTGGGATGAGCAGTTCTTC. It yields the protein CASSSGQGWDEQFF.

The chain carries TRBV28 and TRBJ1-2, with 9 bases fitting TRBD1. V lost 5 bases, J lost 7 bases, and 8 bases stayed unmatched. CDR1 and CDR2 from the germline V gene are MDHEN and SYDVKM. This CDR3 is built from 14 residues. CDR3 nucleotides: TGTGCCAGCAGTGCGGGGGGACAGGGTCTTGGCTACACCTTC. Protein: CASSAGGQGLGYTF.

The rearrangement joins TRBV7-2 to TRBJ2-3; 12 nucleotides line up with TRBD2. CDR3 length equals 16 residues. V gave up 5 bases and J gave up 2 bases; unmatched junction bases: 5. Germline V lookup: CDR1 SGHTA, CDR2 FQGNSA. CDR3 loop: CASSVASGGATDTQYF. The CDR3 bases are TGTGCCAGCAGCGTCGCTAGCGGGGGGGCCACAGATACGCAGTATTTT.

The gene calls are TRBV7-2 and TRBJ1-1; D gene unclear. The CDR3 spans 14 residues. Germline V lookup: CDR1 SGHTA, CDR2 FQGNSA. V was pared by 5 bases and J by 1 base, with 11 bases between. The CDR3 coding sequence is TGTGCCAGCAGCCCCGGACGGGAGAACACTGAAGCTTTCTTT. Residues: CASSPGRENTEAFF.

This chain links TRBV2 with TRBJ2-7; the match to TRBD1 covers 7 bases. The V segment lost 4 bases and the J segment 6 bases; nucleotides outside the gene matches: 9. The CDR3 spans 14 residues. Germline lookup yields CDR1 SNHLY and CDR2 FYNNEI. CDR3 sequence reads: CASSGLTTGIEQYF. DNA of the CDR3: TGTGCCAGCAGTGGCCTAACGACAGGGATCGAGCAGTACTTC.

The gene calls are TRBV9 and TRBJ1-1; D is uncertain. This CDR3 is built from 15 residues. Germline V gene sequence: CDR1 SGDLS, CDR2 YYNGEE. Deletions cut 4 bases from V and 3 bases from J, with 16 bases between. The CDR3 DNA reads TGTGCCAGCAGCACCCCGACCGTTATGGACACTGAAGCTTTCTTT. The encoded protein is CASSTPTVMDTEAFF.

On this clone itself: One end of the junction does not line up with germline, which may come from a read error. This same CDR3 is encoded by further DNA sequences in the sample. The CDR3 protein is CASSWDRKNTEAFF. CDR3 DNA sequence: TGTGCCAGCAGTTGGGACAGAAAGAACACTGAGGCTTTCTTT. The chain has TRBV6-5 and TRBJ1-1; 7 bases map to TRBD1. The CDR3 runs to 14 residues. Per germline, CDR1 MNHEY and CDR2 SVGAGI.

The V and J genes are TRBV5-8 and TRBJ2-7, with TRBD1 identical over 8 bases. Losses at the gene ends were 4 bases for V and 3 bases for J; bases not matched to a gene: 9. Germline CDR1 reads SGHTS; CDR2 reads YDEGEE. CDR3 length: 15 residues. CDR3 in DNA: TGTGCCAGCAGCGTCTACCAGGGGGCCAACTACGAGCAGTACTTC. Translating it yields CASSVYQGANYEQYF.

The chain combines TRBV6-6 with TRBJ2-1; D may be TRBD1 or TRBD2 (7 bases each). Germline loops: CDR1 MNHNY, CDR2 SVGAGI (reference sequence). The CDR3 totals 15 residues. The V end lost 6 bases, the J end lost 7 bases, and 19 bases lay between the germline ends. CDR3 sequence reads: CASRIRQGGVNEQFF. CDR3 in DNA: TGTGCCAGCAGAATACGACAGGGAGGGGTGAATGAGCAGTTCTTC.

This chain joins TRBV5-6 and TRBJ1-6, with 9 bases identical to TRBD1. The trim removed 3 bases at V and 7 bases at J, leaving 11 bases unmatched. The germline V gene encodes CDR1 SGHDT and CDR2 YYEEEE. The CDR3 runs 17 residues. The CDR3 region has the DNA TGTGCCAGCAGCTCGTGGAACAGGGGGCAGAGAAATTCACCCCTCCACTTT. Protein: CASSSWNRGQRNSPLHF.

There are a few counts of this clone. The chain is built from TRBV20-1 and TRBJ2-3; D gene uncertain. Trimming removed 4 bases at V and 6 bases at J, with 8 bases between. The CDR3 length is 11 residues. Germline CDR1 DFQATT, CDR2 SNEGSKA (reference sequence). In DNA, the CDR3 is TGCAGTGCTACCGCATATGATACGCAGTATTTT. As protein: CSATAYDTQYF.

The chain recombines TRBV30 with TRBJ2-7; TRBD1 matches at 7 bases. This CDR3 spans 13 amino acids. V was clipped by 5 bases and J by 4 bases; unmatched bases: 8. Germline CDR1 is GTSNPN and CDR2 is SVGIG (reference sequence). CDR3 in amino acids: CAWDRVKGYEQYF. In nucleotides, the CDR3 is TGTGCCTGGGACAGGGTTAAGGGTTACGAGCAGTACTTC.

The V call is TRBV18, the J call TRBJ1-1; D may be TRBD1 (5 bases). This CDR3 has 13 residues. Trimming shortened V by 3 bases and J by 3 bases, and 8 bases separated the two germline ends. Per the germline V gene, CDR1 is KGHSH and CDR2 is LQKENI. This CDR3 reads CASSPEGDTEAFF. Here the CDR3 DNA reads TGTGCCAGCTCACCGGAAGGGGACACTGAAGCTTTCTTT.

V usage is TRBV7-8 and J usage is TRBJ1-3; possibly TRBD1 for D (5 bases). CDR1 is SGHVS, CDR2 FQNEAQ, per germline. V dropped 4 bases and J dropped 0 bases, with 16 bases sitting between them. CDR3 size: 17 residues. The CDR3: CASSSRDPETSGNTIYF. DNA for the CDR3: TGTGCCAGCAGCTCGCGGGACCCCGAAACCTCTGGAAACACCATATATTTT.